Below are 30 T cell receptor beta chains sequenced from a single sample in a study of CD8+ T cells in alopecia areata. RNA, once extracted, was reverse transcribed into cDNA for use as the sequencing template. This table comes from immunoSEQ multiplex PCR, and its TCRdb copy is limited to in-frame clones, with some not included. In the table there are 130,000 to 150,000 clones, 40% to 55% of which are singletons. The sample here was CD4+ T cells sorted from blood, taken at week 0. These receptors all come from a human donor with alopecia areata.

V gene TRBV11-2 combines with J gene TRBJ2-3, with no clear D. This CDR3 contains 11 residues. Germline V CDR1 and CDR2: SGHAT, FQNNGV. V lost 5 bases and J 5 bases, leaving 5 bases between the germline ends. The CDR3 region is CASSPQDTQYF. In nucleotides, the CDR3 is TGTGCCAGCAGCCCCCAAGATACGCAGTATTTT.

This clone was seen a handful of times. The chain recombines TRBV29-1 with TRBJ2-1; a possible D gene is TRBD2 (5 bases). This CDR3 comprises 11 residues. V gave up 3 bases and J gave up 5 bases, with 5 bases separating them. Germline V gives CDR1 SQVTM, CDR2 ANQGSEA. The chain's CDR3 is CSVERDNEQFF. CDR3 in DNA: TGCAGCGTTGAGAGGGACAATGAGCAGTTCTTC.

The chain combines TRBV30 with TRBJ1-2, with D possibly being TRBD1 (5 bases). Germline CDR1 GTSNPN, CDR2 SVGIG (reference sequence). Trimming took off 4 bases at V and 4 bases at J, with 16 bases between the two ends. This CDR3 comprises 14 residues. The CDR3 here is CAWKPQTGSYGYTF. CDR3 coding DNA: TGTGCCTGGAAACCCCAAACAGGATCCTATGGCTACACCTTC.

The rearrangement uses TRBV4-3 and TRBJ2-7; tentative D call: TRBD1 (5 bases). CDR1 is LGHNA, CDR2 YSLEER, per germline. Trimming took 1 base from V and 3 from J, leaving 10 bases between them. There are 14 residues in the CDR3. The CDR3 bases are TGCGCCAGCAGCCAAGCAAGACAGCTCTACGAGCAGTACTTC. The encoded protein is CASSQARQLYEQYF.

The chain links TRBV15 to TRBJ1-5; D gene unclear. The CDR3 loop spans 15 amino acids. The V gene's germline CDR1 is LNHNV and CDR2 YYDKDF (reference sequence). Trimming stripped 3 bases from V and 1 base from J, with 10 bases between. The CDR3 DNA is TGTGCCACCAGCAGTGGAGTGGTGAGCAATCAGCCCCAGCATTTT. Its translation is CATSSGVVSNQPQHF. Full variable domain (remainder filled in from reference TRBV15 and TRBJ1-5): DAMVIQNPRYQVTQFGKPVTLSCSQTLNHNVMYWYQQKSSQAPKLLFHYYDKDFNNEADTPDNFQSRRPNTSFCFLDIRSPGLGDTAMYLCATSSGVVSNQPQHFGDGTRLSIL.

The gene calls are TRBV5-1 and TRBJ2-2; weak D call: TRBD1 (5 bases). There are 15 residues in the CDR3. V shed 4 bases and J shed 1 base, with 11 bases lying between them. Germline V gene data show CDR1 as SGHRS and CDR2 as YFSETQ. The CDR3 sequence: CASSLDNLNTGELFF. Here the CDR3 DNA reads TGCGCCAGCAGCCTGGACAATCTGAACACCGGGGAGCTGTTTTTT.

V gene TRBV7-2 combines with J gene TRBJ2-3, with D tentatively TRBD1 (6 bases). Germline V gives CDR1 SGHTA, CDR2 FQGNSA. V dropped 5 bases and J dropped 2 bases, with 14 bases sitting between them. The CDR3 runs to 15 residues. The CDR3 nucleotides are TGTGCCAGCAGCGGTTTGGGGGCGGACACAGATACGCAGTATTTT. Its protein is CASSGLGADTDTQYF.

This clone was observed many times. The chain has TRBV6-4 and TRBJ2-2; 10 positions agree with TRBD2. This CDR3 is 16 amino acids long. CDR1 is MRHNA, CDR2 SNTAGT, per germline. The trim removed 4 bases at V and 5 bases at J, leaving 7 bases unmatched. The CDR3 DNA reads as TGTGCCAGCAGTGCCTCCCTAGCGGGAGTTACCGGGGAGCTGTTTTTT. It is translated as CASSASLAGVTGELFF.

The genes are TRBV30 and TRBJ2-1; D unclear. CDR3 size: 14 residues. Trimming pared 4 bases from V and 9 bases from J, leaving 19 bases between. Germline V gene sequence: CDR1 GTSNPN, CDR2 SVGIG (reference sequence). The CDR3: CAWNTPRFLTEQFF. The CDR3 nucleotides read TGTGCCTGGAATACCCCTAGATTCCTGACTGAGCAGTTCTTC.

The V and J genes are TRBV5-1 and TRBJ2-7; D may correspond to TRBD1 or TRBD2 (5 bases each). The V gene's germline CDR1 is SGHRS and CDR2 YFSETQ. V shed 0 bases and J shed 2 bases, with 15 bases lying between them. There are 16 residues in the CDR3. CDR3 amino acids: CASSLALKGTTYEQYF. DNA for the CDR3: TGCGCCAGCAGCTTGGCCTTAAAGGGGACCACCTACGAGCAGTACTTC.

The rearrangement uses TRBV11-2 and TRBJ2-7; 11 bases are a match to TRBD1. J lost 6 bases, V lost 3 bases, and 7 bases had no gene match. The CDR3 has 15 amino acids. In germline, CDR1 is SGHAT, CDR2 FQNNGV. The CDR3 region has the DNA TGTGCCAGCAGCTTTGGCGGGACAGGGGGTTCCGAGCAGTACTTC. It specifies CASSFGGTGGSEQYF. Filled out from reference TRBV11-2 and TRBJ2-7, the complete variable domain reads EAGVAQSPRYKIIEKRQSVAFWCNPISGHATLYWYQQILGQGPKLLIQFQNNGVVDDSQLPKDRFSAERLKGVDSTLKIQPAKLEDSAVYLCASSFGGTGGSEQYFGPGTRLTVT.

This clone has just one count. V and J are TRBV29-1 and TRBJ1-4; D remains unclear. The CDR3 loop spans 13 amino acids. In germline, CDR1 is SQVTM, CDR2 ANQGSEA. Trimming pared 4 bases from V and 8 bases from J, leaving 14 bases between. The DNA of the CDR3 is TGCAGCGTTGGGCGGGTGTTTGGAGAAAAACTGTTTTTT. Amino acids: CSVGRVFGEKLFF.

Concerning this clone: Additional DNA sequences in this sample encode the identical CDR3. The chain employs TRBV29-1 and TRBJ2-5; D is perhaps TRBD1 (7 bases). Germline V gene lookup returns CDR1 SQVTM and CDR2 ANQGSEA. Trimming shortened V by 4 bases and J by 5 bases, and 11 bases separated the two germline ends. This CDR3 has 12 residues. The CDR3 bases are TGCAGCGTTGGCCCAGGGGGGGAGACCCAGTACTTC. This sequence encodes CSVGPGGETQYF.

This clone was picked up a small number of times. The V gene is TRBV29-1, the J gene TRBJ2-7; TRBD2 is a possible D gene (6 bases). The CDR3 has 12 residues. Germline loops: CDR1 SQVTM, CDR2 ANQGSEA. V lost 3 bases and J lost 6, with 12 bases in between. CDR3: CSVEGGVGEQYF. CDR3 DNA: TGCAGCGTTGAGGGGGGAGTTGGCGAGCAGTACTTC.

This rearrangement joins TRBV20-1 to TRBJ2-7, with D possibly being TRBD1 (5 bases). Trimming stripped 3 bases from V and 7 bases from J, with 10 bases between. Germline CDR1 is DFQATT and CDR2 is SNEGSKA (reference sequence). The CDR3 consists of 11 residues. The CDR3 DNA follows: TGCAGTGCTAGGCCACAGGAGGAGCAGTACTTC. Translated, it gives CSARPQEEQYF.

The chain carries TRBV14 and TRBJ2-7, with 8 positions matching TRBD2. V dropped 1 base and J dropped 5; count of bases not matched to a gene: 7. This CDR3 comprises 15 residues. From germline, CDR1 is SGHDN and CDR2 FVKESK. The CDR3 loop reads CASSQGERELNEQYF. CDR3 bases: TGTGCCAGCAGCCAAGGGGAGCGGGAGCTTAACGAGCAGTACTTC.

As to this clone: A read error may produce the germline difference seen at one junction end. The chain couples TRBV5-1 to TRBJ2-2; D may be TRBD2 (5 bases). From germline, CDR1 is SGHRS and CDR2 YFSETQ. There are 15 residues in the CDR3. CDR3 amino acids: CASSLEDRITGELFF. The DNA for the CDR3 is TGTGCCAGCAGCTTGGAGGACCGCATCACCGGGGAGCTGTTTTTT.

This clone was picked up a small number of times. J is TRBJ2-1 and V is TRBV19; 10 nucleotides line up with TRBD2. The V segment lost 3 bases and the J segment 8 bases; nucleotides outside the gene matches: 7. The CDR3 covers 15 residues. Germline CDR1 is LNHDA and CDR2 is SQIVND (reference sequence). For the CDR3, the DNA is TGTGCCAGTAGTATCGGTAGCGGGAGGAACGATGAGCAGTTCTTC. This sequence encodes CASSIGSGRNDEQFF.

The chain couples TRBV10-3 to TRBJ1-5; D is uncertain. The germline V gene has CDR1 ENHRY and CDR2 SYGVKD. The length of the CDR3 is 11 residues. V lost 11 bases and J 6 bases, leaving 11 bases between the germline ends. In DNA, the CDR3 is TGTGCCGTTGGGGAGCCTCAGCCCCAGCATTTT. Protein sequence: CAVGEPQPQHF.

The chain employs TRBV12-5 and TRBJ2-3, with TRBD1 identical over 9 bases. Germline assignment: CDR1 LGHNT and CDR2 FRNRAP. This CDR3 has 13 amino acids. Trimming took 9 bases from V and 5 from J; bases not matched to a gene: 6. The chain's CDR3 is CASTGGAEDTQYF. DNA of the CDR3: TGTGCTAGCACAGGGGGCGCAGAAGATACGCAGTATTTT.

The chain recombines TRBV29-1 with TRBJ1-5; TRBD1 agrees at 7 bases. The ends lost 6 bases at V and 7 bases at J; junction bases unmatched: 9. CDR1 is SQVTM, CDR2 ANQGSEA, per germline. This CDR3 comprises 13 residues. The chain's CDR3 is CSVTTGDGQPQHF. CDR3 in DNA: TGCAGCGTCACCACAGGGGACGGGCAGCCCCAGCATTTT.

The rearrangement links TRBV9 to TRBJ2-3; 7 bases map to TRBD2. This CDR3 is 15 amino acids long. V was pared by 4 bases and J by 2 bases, with 7 bases of the junction left unmatched. The germline CDR1 and CDR2 sequences are SGDLS and YYNGEE. CDR3: CASSPGLGHTDTQYF. The CDR3 DNA sequence: TGTGCCAGCAGCCCCGGACTAGGGCACACAGATACGCAGTATTTT.

This clone was seen more than once but under ten times. The V and J genes are TRBV7-2 and TRBJ1-3; no definite D call. V was trimmed by 5 bases and J by 4 bases, leaving 12 bases between them. The V gene's germline CDR1 is SGHTA and CDR2 FQGNSA. The length of the CDR3 is 14 residues. The CDR3 region is CASSQVDWGNTIYF. The CDR3 DNA reads as TGTGCCAGCAGCCAAGTCGACTGGGGAAACACCATATATTTT.

A few counts support this clone. The chain uses TRBV2 and TRBJ2-7; no clear D gene. The V end was cut by 2 bases, the J end by 2 bases, with 10 bases between. The CDR3 is 14 residues long. The germline V gene has CDR1 SNHLY and CDR2 FYNNEI. The CDR3 loop is CASSESNRPYEQYF. The DNA for the CDR3 is TGTGCCAGCAGTGAATCTAACAGACCCTACGAGCAGTACTTC.

The rearrangement uses TRBV5-1 and TRBJ1-1; D perhaps matches TRBD1 (5 bases). This CDR3 has 16 amino acids. Germline V gene data show CDR1 as SGHRS and CDR2 as YFSETQ. With 1 base removed from V and 1 base from J, the gap between germline ends came to 14 bases. CDR3 DNA sequence: TGCGCCAGCAGCTTGAACCGGTTGGGGGGGAACACTGAAGCTTTCTTT. Translation gives CASSLNRLGGNTEAFF.

V and J are TRBV5-4 and TRBJ2-2; TRBD2 aligns across 15 bases. In germline, CDR1 is SGHNT, CDR2 YYREEE (reference sequence). There are 16 residues in the CDR3. The V and J ends lost 3 bases and 7 bases, in that order; junction bases with no gene match: 4. The CDR3 DNA reads TGTGCCAGCAGCTGGGGGACTAGCGGGAGGCACGGGGAGCTGTTTTTT. This gives the protein CASSWGTSGRHGELFF.

This clone was seen more than once but under ten times. J is TRBJ2-5 and V is TRBV29-1; unclear D gene. Between the trimmed V and J ends, which lost 3 bases and 5 bases, there was a span of 10 bases. The germline gives CDR1 SQVTM, CDR2 ANQGSEA. The CDR3 has 12 amino acids. The CDR3 reads CSVEGRAETQYF. The CDR3 nucleotides are TGCAGCGTTGAGGGTAGGGCGGAGACCCAGTACTTC.

This clone was recorded only once. CDR3 protein: CAWRNADLTKNIQYF. The CDR3 region has the DNA TGTGCCTGGAGAAACGCGGACTTGACCAAAAACATTCAGTACTTC. The chain uses TRBV30 and TRBJ2-4; D perhaps matches TRBD2 (5 bases). Trimming left V 3 bases short and J 2 bases short, with 14 bases between. Germline values: CDR1 GTSNPN, CDR2 SVGIG (reference sequence). The CDR3 covers 15 residues.

This clone was observed a handful of times. The CDR3 protein is CASSQEDEQQFF. The CDR3 DNA is TGCGCCAGCAGCCAAGAGGACGAGCAACAGTTCTTC. This sequence joins TRBV4-1 and TRBJ2-1; D gene unclear. Trimming removed 0 bases from V and 13 bases from J, with 10 bases in between. The CDR3 totals 12 residues. Germline V gives CDR1 MGHRA, CDR2 YSYEKL.

This CDR3 is CASSQDPLRGYTF. As DNA, the CDR3 is TGCGCCAGCAGCCAAGACCCTCTCCGGGGCTACACCTTC. V usage is TRBV4-1 and J usage is TRBJ1-2, with no clear D. CDR1 and CDR2 (germline): MGHRA, YSYEKL. V was pared by 0 bases and J by 8 bases, with 10 bases between. There are 13 residues in the CDR3.